Listed here are 20 T cell receptor beta chains from one sample, sequenced in a study of chemoradiotherapy in HPV16-positive cancers. TCRdb keeps only in-frame clones here, not all; method: immunoSEQ multiplex PCR. The sample includes under 10,000 clones, roughly nine tenths of them seen just once. The sample consisted of blood, taken from a patient who underwent chemoradiotherapy. The origin of the receptors is a human donor with HPV-associated anogenital cancer.

The V call is TRBV4-1, the J call TRBJ2-1, with 8 bases that match TRBD2. The CDR3 consists of 14 residues. V shed 5 bases and J 6 bases; nucleotides not matched to a gene: 6. Per the germline V gene, CDR1 is MGHRA and CDR2 is YSYEKL. The CDR3 region is CASSEPGLVNEQFF. DNA of the CDR3: TGCGCCAGCAGCGAACCGGGACTAGTCAATGAGCAGTTCTTC.

The CDR3 DNA follows: TGTGCCAGCAGCCCACGGTCGACTAGCGGGGGCTCCTACGAGCAGTACTTC. Amino acids: CASSPRSTSGGSYEQYF. The chain links TRBV7-9 to TRBJ2-7, with TRBD2 identical over 12 bases. The V gene's germline CDR1 is SEHNR and CDR2 FQNEAQ (reference sequence). CDR3 size: 17 residues. V lost 5 bases to trimming and J lost 0 bases; unmatched junction nucleotides: 8.

The V gene is TRBV14, the J gene TRBJ1-1, with a weak D call TRBD1 (6 bases). The V gene's germline CDR1 is SGHDN and CDR2 FVKESK. The CDR3 sequence is 14 residues long. V lost 0 bases, J lost 10 bases, and 15 bases lay in between. CDR3 sequence: CASSQERTTGGAFF. The CDR3, as DNA: TGTGCCAGCAGCCAAGAAAGAACGACAGGAGGAGCTTTCTTT.

The gene calls are TRBV6-5 and TRBJ1-5; maybe TRBD1 (6 bases). CDR1 and CDR2 (germline): MNHEY, SVGAGI. V dropped 5 bases and J dropped 7 bases, with 12 bases sitting between them. This CDR3 spans 13 amino acids. CDR3 in amino acids: CASSLQQGQPQHF. CDR3 DNA sequence: TGTGCCAGCAGTCTCCAACAGGGACAGCCCCAGCATTTT.

The chain recombines TRBV11-3 with TRBJ1-1, with unresolved D. The V end was cut by 0 bases, the J end by 0 bases, with 5 bases between. This CDR3 region has 14 residues. CDR1 is SGHNT, CDR2 YENEEA, per germline. The CDR3 DNA reads as TGTGCCAGCAGCTTAGATGCAGTGAACACTGAAGCTTTCTTT. Amino acid sequence: CASSLDAVNTEAFF.

This chain uses TRBV6-4 with TRBJ1-6; no clear D gene. The germline CDR1 and CDR2 sequences are MRHNA and SNTAGT. This CDR3 is 13 amino acids long. Trimming pared 0 bases from V and 9 bases from J, leaving 6 bases between. The CDR3 DNA reads TGTGCCAGCAGTGACTCGATCGGTTCACCCCTCCACTTT. It yields the protein CASSDSIGSPLHF.

The chain couples TRBV2 to TRBJ2-3, with 9 bases lining up with TRBD2. This CDR3 has 13 residues. Looked up from germline, CDR1 is SNHLY and CDR2 is FYNNEI. J gave up 6 bases and V 7 bases, and 5 bases lay outside the gene matches. The CDR3 bases are TGTGCCAGCATTAGCGGGAGAACGGATACGCAGTATTTT. Amino acid sequence: CASISGRTDTQYF.

The chain has TRBV5-4 and TRBJ2-1; no firm D call. V lost 4 bases to trimming and J lost 7 bases, with 12 bases between them. Germline values: CDR1 SGHNT, CDR2 YYREEE (reference sequence). The CDR3 sequence is 13 residues long. In DNA form, the CDR3 reads TGTGCCAGCAGCCCCTCCCTTTATAATGAGCAGTTCTTC. Its protein product is CASSPSLYNEQFF.

This clone came up once. The V and J genes are TRBV9 and TRBJ1-2, with D perhaps matching TRBD1 (6 bases). V was trimmed by 3 bases and J by 2 bases, leaving 14 bases between them. This CDR3 is 15 amino acids long. Germline CDR1 reads SGDLS; CDR2 reads YYNGEE. CDR3 protein: CASSGAGGRNYGYTF. In DNA, the CDR3 is TGTGCCAGCAGCGGGGCGGGGGGCCGCAACTATGGCTACACCTTC. The variable domain in full, completed from reference TRBV9 and TRBJ1-2, reads DSGVTQTPKHLITATGQRVTLRCSPRSGDLSVYWYQQSLDQGLQFLIQYYNGEERAKGNILERFSAQQFPDLHSELNLSSLELGDSALYFCASSGAGGRNYGYTFGSGTRLTVV.

The chain recombines TRBV7-2 with TRBJ1-5, with a possible D match to TRBD1 (5 bases). This CDR3 comprises 15 residues. Germline values: CDR1 SGHTA, CDR2 FQGNSA. Between the trimmed V and J ends, which lost 1 base and 0 bases, there was a span of 7 bases. Here the CDR3 reads CASSLGGDSNQPQHF. In DNA, the CDR3 is TGTGCCAGCAGCTTAGGGGGGGATAGCAATCAGCCCCAGCATTTT.

The chain is built from TRBV6-1 and TRBJ1-6; unclear D gene. Trimming cost V 2 bases and J 7 bases, with 9 bases left between them. CDR1 and CDR2 (germline): MNHNS, SASEGT. The CDR3 consists of 14 residues. CDR3: CASSERAENSPLHF. CDR3 nucleotide sequence: TGTGCCAGCAGTGAACGGGCGGAGAATTCACCCCTCCACTTT.

The chain employs TRBV28 and TRBJ1-4; D may be TRBD1 (6 bases). The CDR3 has 17 residues. CDR1 and CDR2 from the germline V gene are MDHEN and SYDVKM. Trimming removed 1 base at V and 7 bases at J, with 19 bases between. For the CDR3, the DNA is TGTGCCAGCAGTTTATCCCCTTTTGGGGGGCTGGCTGAAAAACTGTTTTTT. Translation gives CASSLSPFGGLAEKLFF. Using reference TRBV28 and TRBJ1-4 for the parts outside the CDR3, the full variable domain is DVKVTQSSRYLVKRTGEKVFLECVQDMDHENMFWYRQDPGLGLRLIYFSYDVKMKEKGDIPEGYSVSREKKERFSLILESASTNQTSMYLCASSLSPFGGLAEKLFFGSGTQLSVL.

The rearrangement uses TRBV9 and TRBJ2-4; the match to TRBD1 covers 8 bases. The ends lost 3 bases at V and 8 bases at J; junction bases unmatched: 10. The CDR3 contains 15 residues. Germline values: CDR1 SGDLS, CDR2 YYNGEE. The CDR3 protein is CASSAGPGQEYIQYF. For the CDR3, the DNA is TGTGCCAGCAGCGCGGGACCGGGACAGGAATACATTCAGTACTTC.

The rearrangement links TRBV5-1 to TRBJ2-7, with TRBD2 identical over 14 bases. The CDR3 is 15 amino acids. CDR1 and CDR2 from the germline V gene are SGHRS and YFSETQ. The V and J ends lost 4 bases and 6 bases, in that order; junction bases with no gene match: 6. CDR3 protein: CASSEGLAGAFEQYF. CDR3 DNA sequence: TGCGCCAGCAGCGAGGGACTAGCGGGAGCTTTCGAGCAGTACTTC.

In DNA, the CDR3 is TGTGCCAGCAGTTTAAGAGGGTTCACAGATACGCAGTATTTT. Its translation is CASSLRGFTDTQYF. The chain employs TRBV27 and TRBJ2-3; D may be TRBD2 (5 bases). V was pared by 2 bases and J by 2 bases, with 8 bases between. From germline, CDR1 is MNHEY and CDR2 SMNVEV (reference sequence). This CDR3 region has 14 residues.

The J gene is TRBJ2-1, the V gene TRBV28; the match to TRBD2 covers 8 bases. The CDR3 is made up of 15 amino acids. J lost 5 bases, V lost 1 base, and 4 bases had no gene match. CDR1 and CDR2 (germline): MDHEN, SYDVKM. The CDR3 DNA reads TGTGCCAGCAGTTTATTTGCGGGAGGCAACAATGAGCAGTTCTTC. This gives the protein CASSLFAGGNNEQFF.

A word on this clone: The same CDR3 is also encoded by other DNA sequences in this sample. The chain recombines TRBV18 with TRBJ1-1; no firm D call. V was shortened by 2 bases and J by 7 bases, with 8 bases between the two germline ends. The germline CDR1 and CDR2 sequences are KGHSH and LQKENI. CDR3 length: 12 residues. CDR3 DNA: TGTGCCAGCTCACCAGGTCCCCTTGAAGCTTTCTTT. It yields the protein CASSPGPLEAFF.

The chain employs TRBV7-2 and TRBJ2-7; tentative D call: TRBD2 (6 bases). The germline gives CDR1 SGHTA, CDR2 FQGNSA. There are 12 residues in the CDR3. V was clipped by 7 bases and J by 7 bases, with 14 bases between them. CDR3 sequence (DNA): TGTGCCAGCACCCGTACTAGCTGGGAGCAGTACTTC. Translation: CASTRTSWEQYF.

The chain couples TRBV7-9 to TRBJ2-1, with TRBD2 matching over 11 bases. The CDR3 is 13 amino acids. Trimming cost V 4 bases and J 8 bases; bases outside gene matches: 1. Looked up from germline, CDR1 is SEHNR and CDR2 is FQNEAQ (reference sequence). The CDR3 is CASSSTSGDEQFF. CDR3 nucleotide sequence: TGTGCCAGCAGCTCGACTAGCGGGGATGAGCAGTTCTTC.

This sequence joins TRBV4-2 and TRBJ2-3, with 12 bases that match TRBD2. In germline, CDR1 is LGHNA, CDR2 YNFKEQ. The CDR3 spans 19 residues. The trim removed 6 bases at V and 0 bases at J, leaving 13 bases unmatched. The CDR3 spells CASRRTGTSGLTSTDTQYF. The CDR3 nucleotides read TGTGCCAGCAGACGAACCGGGACTAGCGGGCTTACTAGCACAGATACGCAGTATTTT.